The 4 T cell receptor beta chains given below trace back to one sample, sequenced in a study of beta chain features in type 1 diabetes. Expressed TCRB transcripts got sequenced, as all isolated RNA was reverse transcribed. Assay used: immunoSEQ multiplex PCR; TCRdb lists only in-frame clones, some missing. Here the sample spans more than 300,000 clones, approximately 16% being singletons. The specimen was naive CD4+ T cells from blood. These receptors were obtained from a woman aged 18-35 years in good health.

V gene TRBV6-5 combines with J gene TRBJ1-2, with D uncertain. This CDR3 has 15 amino acids. The germline V gene has CDR1 MNHEY and CDR2 SVGAGI. V dropped 2 bases and J dropped 4 bases, with 14 bases sitting between them. CDR3 sequence: CASSYAPSSSYGYTF. CDR3 in DNA: TGTGCCAGCAGTTACGCGCCAAGCTCCTCCTATGGCTACACCTTC.

Only a few counts were recorded for this clone. The genes are TRBV28 and TRBJ1-2, with D unclear. The CDR3 length is 13 residues. V was clipped by 1 base and J by 7 bases, with 10 bases between them. The germline gives CDR1 MDHEN, CDR2 SYDVKM. The CDR3, as DNA: TGTGCCAGCAGTTTATCTGGGAGCGGTGGCTACACCTTC. Amino acid sequence: CASSLSGSGGYTF.

This clone was counted between two and nine times. The CDR3: CASSSFGQSYEQYF. The DNA of the CDR3 is TGTGCCAGCAGCTCCTTCGGACAGTCCTACGAGCAGTACTTC. The rearrangement links TRBV7-9 to TRBJ2-7; D possibly corresponds to TRBD1 (6 bases). Per the germline V gene, CDR1 is SEHNR and CDR2 is FQNEAQ (reference sequence). Trimming pared 4 bases from V and 1 base from J, leaving 11 bases between. The CDR3 length is 14 residues.

This clone occurred a few times. J is TRBJ2-1 and V is TRBV2; the D gene is possibly TRBD2 (5 bases). The CDR3 has 14 amino acids. Trimming shortened V by 10 bases and J by 4 bases, and 17 bases separated the two germline ends. Germline loops: CDR1 SNHLY, CDR2 FYNNEI. CDR3 DNA sequence: TGTGCCACCTCCCATGAGGCGGGTTACAATGAGCAGTTCTTC. Translating gives CATSHEAGYNEQFF.